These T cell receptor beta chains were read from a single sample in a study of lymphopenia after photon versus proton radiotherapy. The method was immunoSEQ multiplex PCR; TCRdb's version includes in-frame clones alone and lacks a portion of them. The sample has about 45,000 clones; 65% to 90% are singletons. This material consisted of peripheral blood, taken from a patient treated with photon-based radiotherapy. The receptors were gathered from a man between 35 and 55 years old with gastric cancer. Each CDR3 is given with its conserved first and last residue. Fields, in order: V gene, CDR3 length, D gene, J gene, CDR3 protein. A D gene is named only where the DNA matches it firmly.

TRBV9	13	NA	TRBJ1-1	CASSVVQDTEAFF
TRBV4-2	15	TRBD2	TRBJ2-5	CASSRRGGDQETQYF
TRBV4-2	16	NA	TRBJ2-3	CASSQVLNRETDTQYF
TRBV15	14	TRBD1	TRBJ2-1	CATSKGQAVNEQFF
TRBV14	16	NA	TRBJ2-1	CASSHLQGRGRNEQFF
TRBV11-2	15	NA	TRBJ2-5	CASSESHSGGETQYF
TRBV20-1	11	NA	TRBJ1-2	CSAGRRDGYTF
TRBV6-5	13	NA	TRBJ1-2	CASSRGENYGYTF
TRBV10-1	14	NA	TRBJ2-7	CASRGSYVSYEQYF
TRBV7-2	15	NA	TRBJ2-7	CASSLSRGAYYEQYF
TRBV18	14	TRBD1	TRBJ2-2	CASSPQGATGELFF
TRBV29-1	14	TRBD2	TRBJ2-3	CSVASSGSGDTQYF
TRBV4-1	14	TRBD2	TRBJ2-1	CASRRLAGLNEQFF
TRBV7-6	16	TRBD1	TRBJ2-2	CASSPRGTGGTGELFF
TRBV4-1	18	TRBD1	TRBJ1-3	CASSPPGQNYLSGNTIYF
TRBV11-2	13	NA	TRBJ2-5	CASNRGITETQYF
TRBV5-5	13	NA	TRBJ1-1	CASSLYADTEAFF
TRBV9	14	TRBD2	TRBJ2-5	CASSLSGAQETQYF
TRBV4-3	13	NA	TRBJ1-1	CASSQERVDQAFF
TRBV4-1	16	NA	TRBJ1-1	CASSQDRKGRGTEAFF
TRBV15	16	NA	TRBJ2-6	CATQLGRRSGANVLTF
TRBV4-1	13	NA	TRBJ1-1	CASSHGAWTEAFF
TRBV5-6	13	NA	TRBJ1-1	CASSLTPGTEAFF
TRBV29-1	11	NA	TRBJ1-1	CSVGENTEAFF
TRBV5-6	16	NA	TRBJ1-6	CASSFYGGSYNSPLHF
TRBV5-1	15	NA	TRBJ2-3	CASSTITASTDTQYF
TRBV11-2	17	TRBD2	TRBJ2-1	CASSLREGTSGLHEQFF
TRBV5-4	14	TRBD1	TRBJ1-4	CASSMDRGNEKLFF
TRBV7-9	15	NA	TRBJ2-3	CASSYPQTGTDTQYF
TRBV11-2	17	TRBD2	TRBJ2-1	CASSTPLSGGAYNEQFF
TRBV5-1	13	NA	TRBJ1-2	CASSLEQNYGYTF
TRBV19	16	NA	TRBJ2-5	CASSTPGQLYQETQYF
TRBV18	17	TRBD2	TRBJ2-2	CASSPRLAGSNTGELFF
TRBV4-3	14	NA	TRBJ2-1	CASSRGGFDNEQFF
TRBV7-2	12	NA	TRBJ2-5	CASSLAPWTQYF
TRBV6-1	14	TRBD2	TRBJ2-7	CASSEVGGVYEQYF
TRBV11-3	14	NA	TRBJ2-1	CASSSGDSYNEQFF
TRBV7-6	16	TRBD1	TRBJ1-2	CASSLGGTETNYGYTF
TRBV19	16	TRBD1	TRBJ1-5	CASSVGTGYSNQPQHF
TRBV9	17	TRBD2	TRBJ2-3	CASSVGWRGGSTDTQYF
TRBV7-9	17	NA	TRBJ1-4	CASSLDTLGGSNEKLFF
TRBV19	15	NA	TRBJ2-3	CASSIWFQPTDTQYF
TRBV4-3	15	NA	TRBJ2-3	CASSQDSGGTDTQYF
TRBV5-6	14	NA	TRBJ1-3	CASSLPVSGNTIYF
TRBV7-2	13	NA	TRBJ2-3	CASSLSFEDTQYF